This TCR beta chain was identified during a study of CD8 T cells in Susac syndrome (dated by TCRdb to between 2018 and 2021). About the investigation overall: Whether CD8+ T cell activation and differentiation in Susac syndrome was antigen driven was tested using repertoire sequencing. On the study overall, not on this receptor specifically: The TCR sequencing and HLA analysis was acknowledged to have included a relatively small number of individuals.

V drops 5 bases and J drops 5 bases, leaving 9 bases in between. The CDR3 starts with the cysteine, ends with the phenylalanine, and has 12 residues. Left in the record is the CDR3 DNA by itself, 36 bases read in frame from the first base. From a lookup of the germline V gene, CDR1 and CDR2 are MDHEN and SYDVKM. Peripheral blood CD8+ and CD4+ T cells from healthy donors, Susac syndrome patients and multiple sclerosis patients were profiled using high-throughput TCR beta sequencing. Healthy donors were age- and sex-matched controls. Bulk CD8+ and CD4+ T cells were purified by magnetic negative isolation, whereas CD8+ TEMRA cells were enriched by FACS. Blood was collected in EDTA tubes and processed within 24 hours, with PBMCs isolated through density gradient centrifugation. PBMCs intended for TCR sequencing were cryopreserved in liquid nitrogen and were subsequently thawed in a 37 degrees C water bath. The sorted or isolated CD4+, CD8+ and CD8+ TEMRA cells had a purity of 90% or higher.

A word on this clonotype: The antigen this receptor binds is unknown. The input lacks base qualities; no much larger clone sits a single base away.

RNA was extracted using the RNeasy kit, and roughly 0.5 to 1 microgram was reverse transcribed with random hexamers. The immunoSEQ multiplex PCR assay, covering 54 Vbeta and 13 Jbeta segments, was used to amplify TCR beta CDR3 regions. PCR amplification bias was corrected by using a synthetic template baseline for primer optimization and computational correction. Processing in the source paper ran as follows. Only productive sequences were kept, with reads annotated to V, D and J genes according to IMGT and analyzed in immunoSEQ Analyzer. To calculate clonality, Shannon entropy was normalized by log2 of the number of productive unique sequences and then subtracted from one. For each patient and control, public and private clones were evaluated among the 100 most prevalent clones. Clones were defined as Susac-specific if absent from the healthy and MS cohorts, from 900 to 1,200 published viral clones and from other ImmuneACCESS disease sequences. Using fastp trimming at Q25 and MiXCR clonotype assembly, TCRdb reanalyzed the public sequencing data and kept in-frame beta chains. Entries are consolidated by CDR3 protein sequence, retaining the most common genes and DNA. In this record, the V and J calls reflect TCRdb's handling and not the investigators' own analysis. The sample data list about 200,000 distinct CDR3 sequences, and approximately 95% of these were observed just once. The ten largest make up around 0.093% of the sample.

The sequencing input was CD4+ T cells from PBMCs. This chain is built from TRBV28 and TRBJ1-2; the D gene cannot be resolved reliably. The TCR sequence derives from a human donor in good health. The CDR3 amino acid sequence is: CASSPQLYGYTF. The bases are TGTGCCAGCAGTCCGCAGTTATATGGCTACACCTTC.